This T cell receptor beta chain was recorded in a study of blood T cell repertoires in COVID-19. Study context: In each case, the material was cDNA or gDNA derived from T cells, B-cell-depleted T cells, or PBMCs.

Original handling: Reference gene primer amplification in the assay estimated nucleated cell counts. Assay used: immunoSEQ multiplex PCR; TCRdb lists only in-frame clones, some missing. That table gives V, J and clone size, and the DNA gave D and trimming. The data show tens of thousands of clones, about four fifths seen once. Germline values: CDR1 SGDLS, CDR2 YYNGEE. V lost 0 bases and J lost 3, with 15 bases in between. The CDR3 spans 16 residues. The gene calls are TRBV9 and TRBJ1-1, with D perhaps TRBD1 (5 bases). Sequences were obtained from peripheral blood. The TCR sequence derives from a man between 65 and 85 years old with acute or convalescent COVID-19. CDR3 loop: CASSVVGAGGDTEAFF. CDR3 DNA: TGTGCCAGCAGCGTAGTAGGTGCCGGAGGGGACACTGAAGCTTTCTTT.